This T cell receptor (beta chain) was recorded in a study of CD8 T cells in ankylosing spondylitis. Study-wide results and limits: A TCR beta motif of fewer than 10 highly homologous variants seemed to mark ankylosing spondylitis blood. Disease-associated clones were reportedly significantly overrepresented in matched ankylosing spondylitis synovial fluid.

Germline CDR1 SQVTM, CDR2 ANQGSEA. The CDR3 runs to 14 residues. V was pared by 5 bases and J by 1 base, with 4 bases of the junction left unmatched. This clonotype was detected a few times. What it recognizes is unknown. In making TCR beta libraries, quantitative 5'-RACE with molecular barcodes was used. In TCRdb, the 5' RACE reads were re-called with MiXCR into one record per CDR3 protein. Seen here are nearly 350,000 distinct CDR3 sequences, roughly 14% observed once, and the top ten hold around 1%. This receptor was identified in a male donor with ankylosing spondylitis or in good health (not recorded which). Material: blood, either unsorted or a sorted T cell fraction (not recorded which). The chain couples TRBV29-1 to TRBJ2-2; 7 bases are shared with TRBD1. The CDR3 nucleotides read TGCAGCGTTTGGACAGGTTTGAACACCGGGGAGCTGTTTTTT. Residues: CSVWTGLNTGELFF.